This TCR beta chain is drawn from a study of CD8 T cell repertoires and HIV-1 epitope variants. This clone showed up just a few times. Its specificity is not known. Data came from immunoSEQ multiplex PCR; TCRdb stores just in-frame clones and leaves some out. The table records some 5,500 clones, around 67% of them present only once. This CDR3 has 16 residues. V lost 0 bases to trimming and J lost 0 bases, with 10 bases between them. Germline V gene lookup returns CDR1 SGHDT and CDR2 YYEEEE. Specimen: cultured CD8+ T cells derived from PBMCs. This receptor was obtained from a male donor with HIV. The chain couples TRBV5-6 to TRBJ1-5, with a possible D match to TRBD1 (5 bases). The CDR3 DNA sequence: TGTGCCAGCAGCTTGGGGACAAGGTATAGCAATCAGCCCCAGCATTTT. It yields the protein CASSLGTRYSNQPQHF.